What follows is one T cell receptor beta chain and its context. Produced via immunoSEQ multiplex PCR; TCRdb's table is partial and in-frame only. The sample records approximately 150,000 clones, 80% to 95% being singletons. The sample is drawn from a study of blood T cell repertoires in COVID-19. V dropped 1 base and J dropped 2; count of bases not matched to a gene: 13. There are 18 residues in the CDR3. CDR1 LGHNA and CDR2 YNFKEQ come from the germline V gene. One Seattle source followed patients from active infection through their disease course. The V gene is TRBV4-2, the J gene TRBJ2-7; TRBD2 matches 8 bases. The sequenced material came from peripheral blood. The receptor was isolated from a woman in her sixties with COVID-19, enrolled during active disease. The CDR3 DNA reads TGTGCCAGCAGCCAAGCCCCCGGGAGGGTTTCCACCCCCTACGAGCAGTACTTC. Its translation: CASSQAPGRVSTPYEQYF.